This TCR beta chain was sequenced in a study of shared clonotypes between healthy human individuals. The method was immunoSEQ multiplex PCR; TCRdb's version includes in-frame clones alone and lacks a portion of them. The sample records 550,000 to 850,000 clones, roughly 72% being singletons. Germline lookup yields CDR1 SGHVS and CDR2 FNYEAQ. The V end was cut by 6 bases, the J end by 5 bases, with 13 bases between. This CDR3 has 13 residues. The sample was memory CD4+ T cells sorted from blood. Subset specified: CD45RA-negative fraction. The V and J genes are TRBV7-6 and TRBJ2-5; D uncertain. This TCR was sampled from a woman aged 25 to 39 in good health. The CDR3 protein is CASSAPTGETQYF. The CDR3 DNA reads TGTGCCAGCAGTGCCCCCACCGGGGAGACCCAGTACTTC.